This T cell receptor beta chain was profiled in a study of lymphopenia after photon versus proton radiotherapy. Assay: immunoSEQ multiplex PCR; the TCRdb copy retains only in-frame clones and omits some. The table includes approximately 150,000 clones, approximately 86% detected once. V dropped 6 bases and J dropped 6; count of bases not matched to a gene: 9. Germline V gene sequence: CDR1 MRHNA, CDR2 SNTAGT. There are 14 residues in the CDR3. This receptor was obtained from a man aged 45 to 65 with gastric cancer. Sequenced material: peripheral blood, taken from a patient treated with photon-based radiotherapy. The chain employs TRBV6-4 and TRBJ2-3; TRBD2 aligns across 7 bases. The CDR3 reads CASSRSGESDTQYF. CDR3 in DNA: TGTGCCAGCAGCCGGAGCGGGGAATCGGATACGCAGTATTTT.